This TCR beta chain is drawn from a study of cytomegalovirus exposure and HLA in healthy donors. Broader study findings: Analyses of presence and absence presupposed an approximately uniform sequencing depth across donors. In all likelihood, a cluster of highly shared sequence variants was a sequencing artifact. Later genetic work tied a missense DCLRE1C variant to beta-chain V and J trimming.

The V gene's germline CDR1 is LGHNA and CDR2 YNFKEQ. The CDR3 is made up of 14 amino acids. Both 60 Vbeta primers and 13 Jbeta primers went into the PCR. TCRdb's table, derived via immunoSEQ multiplex PCR, lists solely in-frame clones and lacks some. The sample has approximately 160,000 clones; approximately 73% are singletons. Regarding this clone: Its specificity is not known. Its ends do not fully match the called genes, so a read error is possible.

The specimen sequenced was PBMCs. The sequence was collected from a man aged 50 to 59 in good health and CMV-seronegative. The chain uses TRBV4-2 and TRBJ2-7, with 7 bases lining up with TRBD1. The CDR3 sequence is CASSQGDSQYVQYF. For the CDR3, the DNA is TGTGCCAGCAGCCAAGGGGACAGCCAGTACGTGCAGTACTTC.